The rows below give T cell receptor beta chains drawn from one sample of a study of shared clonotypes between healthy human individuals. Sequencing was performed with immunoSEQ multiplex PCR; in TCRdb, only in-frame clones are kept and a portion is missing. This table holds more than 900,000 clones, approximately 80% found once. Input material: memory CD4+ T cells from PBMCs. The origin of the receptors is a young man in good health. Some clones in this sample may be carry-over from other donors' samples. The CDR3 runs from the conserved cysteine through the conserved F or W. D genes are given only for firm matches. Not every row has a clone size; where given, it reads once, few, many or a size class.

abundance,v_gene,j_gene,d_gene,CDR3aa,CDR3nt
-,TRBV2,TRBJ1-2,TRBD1,CASSEALARGFYGYTF,TGTGCCAGCAGTGAAGCGCTTGCCAGGGGGTTCTATGGCTACACCTTC
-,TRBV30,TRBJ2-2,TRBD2,CAWTMGLAGAGELFF,TGTGCCTGGACCATGGGACTAGCGGGAGCCGGGGAGCTGTTTTTT
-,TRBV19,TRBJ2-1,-,CASTGQRRGEQFF,TGTGCCAGTACAGGCCAGCGGCGTGGTGAGCAGTTCTTC
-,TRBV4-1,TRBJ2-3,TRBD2,CASSQGLAGSTDTQYF,TGCGCCAGCAGCCAAGGACTAGCGGGAAGCACAGATACGCAGTATTTT
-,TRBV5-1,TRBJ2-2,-,CASRGLRSGELFF,TGCGCCAGCAGAGGCCTTAGGTCCGGGGAGCTGTTTTTT
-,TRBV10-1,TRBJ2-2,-,CASSDRKGTGELFF,TGCGCCAGCAGTGATAGAAAGGGCACCGGGGAGCTGTTTTTT
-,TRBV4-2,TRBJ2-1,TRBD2,CASSQDLPTSGSPHEQFF,TGTGCCAGCAGCCAAGATCTCCCCACTAGCGGCAGCCCCCATGAGCAGTTCTTC
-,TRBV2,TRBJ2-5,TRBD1,CASSGRGQGGETQYF,TGTGCCAGCAGTGGCCGGGGACAGGGAGGGGAGACCCAGTACTTC
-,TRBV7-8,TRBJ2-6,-,CASSFLYSDSGANVLTF,TGTGCCAGCAGCTTCCTTTACAGTGACTCTGGGGCCAACGTCCTGACTTTC
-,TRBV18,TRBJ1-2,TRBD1,CASSPGQGANGYTF,TGTGCCAGCTCACCAGGACAGGGGGCGAATGGCTACACCTTC
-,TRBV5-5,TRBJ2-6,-,CASSLSAGSGANVLTF,TGTGCCAGCAGCTTGTCTGCGGGGAGTGGGGCCAACGTCCTGACTTTC
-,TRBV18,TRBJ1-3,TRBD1,CASSVGQGRGNTIYF,TGTGCCAGCTCGGTGGGACAGGGGAGAGGAAACACCATATATTTT
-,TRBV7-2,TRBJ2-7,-,CASSTSGVPGEQYF,TGTGCCAGCAGCACTTCAGGGGTCCCTGGGGAGCAGTACTTC
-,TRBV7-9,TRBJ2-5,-,CASSLRPIAALETQYF,TGTGCCAGCAGCTTACGACCAATCGCGGCTCTTGAGACCCAGTACTTC
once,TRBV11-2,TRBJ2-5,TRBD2,CASNSAGNGGETQYF,TGTGCCAGCAACTCAGCGGGGAACGGGGGAGAGACCCAGTACTTC
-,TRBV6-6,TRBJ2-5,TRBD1,CASTRLGQIQETQYF,TGTGCCAGCACTCGGTTGGGACAGATACAAGAGACCCAGTACTTC
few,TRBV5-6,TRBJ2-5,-,CASSSSRRTAWGQETQYF,TGTGCCAGCAGCTCAAGTCGCAGGACGGCGTGGGGCCAAGAGACCCAGTACTTC
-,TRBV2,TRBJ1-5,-,CASSRDTHQPQHF,TGTGCCAGCAGCCGGGACACCCATCAGCCCCAGCATTTT
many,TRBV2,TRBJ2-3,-,CASTIPFTDTQYF,TGTGCCAGCACTATCCCCTTCACAGATACGCAGTATTTT
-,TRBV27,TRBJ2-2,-,CARGREAGELFF,TGTGCCAGGGGTCGAGAGGCCGGGGAGCTGTTTTTT
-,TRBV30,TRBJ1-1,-,CAWSVRVRGTNTEAFF,TGTGCCTGGAGTGTAAGGGTAAGGGGGACGAACACTGAAGCTTTCTTT
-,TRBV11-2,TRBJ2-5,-,CASSSPRAETQYF,TGTGCCAGCAGCTCACCCCGCGCAGAGACCCAGTACTTC
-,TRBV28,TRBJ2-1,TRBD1,CASRNTGGNEQFF,TGTGCCAGCAGGAACACAGGGGGCAATGAGCAGTTCTTC
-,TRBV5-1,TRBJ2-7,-,CASRPDSSSYEQYF,TGCGCCAGCAGGCCAGACAGTAGCTCCTACGAGCAGTACTTC
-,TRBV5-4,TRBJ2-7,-,CARKPGGSYEQYF,TGTGCCAGAAAACCAGGGGGGTCCTACGAGCAGTACTTC
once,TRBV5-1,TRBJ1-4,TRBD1,CASSAGQGSPLNEKLFF,TGCGCCAGCAGCGCCGGACAGGGGTCGCCTCTCAACGAAAAACTGTTTTTT
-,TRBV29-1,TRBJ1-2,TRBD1,CSVEEGTGGYGYTF,TGCAGCGTTGAAGAGGGGACAGGGGGCTATGGCTACACCTTC